Listed below are T cell receptor beta chains from one sample, sequenced in a study of beta chain features in type 1 diabetes. Using immunoSEQ multiplex PCR, the repertoire was profiled, and TCRdb retains in-frame clones only, with some absent. The sample holds about 620,000 clones, 15% to 17% seen once. The material sequenced was naive CD4+ T cells from blood. These receptors originate from a man between 18 and 29 years old in good health. Each CDR3 is given with its conserved first and last residue. A D gene is named only where the DNA matches it firmly. Size tells how often a clone was seen (once, few, many) or the class of an expanded clone, and some rows leave it out.

j_gene | v_gene | d_gene | abundance | CDR3aa | CDR3nt
TRBJ2-5 | TRBV18 | TRBD2 | few | CASYALAGTVAQETQYF | TGTGCCAGCTACGCCCTAGCGGGGACAGTAGCGCAAGAGACCCAGTACTTC
TRBJ2-1 | TRBV4-2 | TRBD2 | few | CASSQHTTSGGYNEQFF | TGTGCCAGCAGCCAACACACGACTAGCGGCGGTTACAATGAGCAGTTCTTC
TRBJ1-1 | TRBV18 | TRBD1 | few | CASSPLGTGLSNTEAFF | TGTGCCAGCTCACCACTCGGGACAGGGCTCTCGAACACTGAAGCTTTCTTT
TRBJ2-7 | TRBV7-2 | NA | few | CASSRDGVHEQYF | TGTGCCAGCAGCCGGGACGGGGTCCACGAGCAGTACTTC
TRBJ2-7 | TRBV19 | NA | few | CASSSRRAEGYEQYF | TGTGCCAGTAGTTCCCGCCGGGCTGAAGGCTACGAGCAGTACTTC
TRBJ1-5 | TRBV19 | TRBD1 | few | CASSIFAGGNQPQHF | TGTGCCAGTAGTATCTTCGCAGGGGGTAATCAGCCCCAGCATTTT
TRBJ2-7 | TRBV14 | NA | NA | CASSQDKGFGAYEQYF | TGTGCCAGCAGCCAAGATAAGGGGTTCGGGGCCTACGAGCAGTACTTC
TRBJ2-7 | TRBV7-9 | NA | few | CASSLTRDEQYF | TGTGCCAGCAGCTTAACCAGGGACGAGCAGTACTTC
TRBJ1-5 | TRBV10-3 | NA | NA | CAISESSSKGNQPQHF | TGTGCCATCAGTGAGTCGTCTTCGAAGGGCAATCAGCCCCAGCATTTT
TRBJ1-1 | TRBV4-3 | NA | few | CASSQDWLRKTNTEAFF | TGCGCCAGCAGCCAAGATTGGTTAAGGAAAACGAACACTGAAGCTTTCTTT
TRBJ1-5 | TRBV18 | TRBD1 | few | CASSPQGAGQPQHF | TGTGCCAGCTCACCCCAGGGGGCAGGCCAGCCCCAGCATTTT
TRBJ1-2 | TRBV7-9 | NA | NA | CASSFSNLILGYTF | TGTGCCAGCAGCTTTTCGAACTTAATTCTGGGCTACACCTTC
TRBJ1-1 | TRBV6-5 | NA | once | CASSYSWPPAAFF | TGTGCCAGCAGTTACAGCTGGCCCCCAGCAGCTTTCTTT
TRBJ2-1 | TRBV7-3 | NA | NA | CASSLTTYDTGEQFF | TGTGCCAGCAGCTTAACGACGTATGATACGGGTGAGCAGTTCTTC
TRBJ1-2 | TRBV27 | TRBD1 | NA | CASSLLAGGGYTF | TGTGCCAGCAGTTTATTGGCAGGGGGAGGCTACACCTTC
TRBJ2-3 | TRBV4-3 | TRBD2 | NA | CASRGGTRRDTQYF | TGCGCCAGCCGTGGCGGGACTAGGCGAGATACGCAGTATTTT
TRBJ2-4 | TRBV18 | NA | few | CASSPQDIQYF | TGTGCCAGCTCACCCCAGGACATTCAGTACTTC
TRBJ2-1 | TRBV7-9 | NA | few | CASNAGGNEQFF | TGTGCCAGCAACGCAGGGGGGAATGAGCAGTTCTTC
TRBJ1-1 | TRBV10-3 | NA | few | CAISEGRRANTEAFF | TGTGCCATCAGTGAAGGTCGCAGAGCGAACACTGAAGCTTTCTTT
TRBJ2-7 | TRBV7-8 | NA | few | CASSLARPASYEQYF | TGTGCCAGCAGCTTAGCCCGGCCAGCGAGTTACGAGCAGTACTTC
TRBJ2-7 | TRBV21-1 | NA | few | CASSVASGPYEQYF | TGTGCCAGCAGTGTCGCTAGCGGCCCCTACGAGCAGTACTTC
TRBJ1-1 | TRBV11-1 | NA | NA | CASSRWQTKTGKNTEAFF | TGTGCCAGCAGCCGCTGGCAGACTAAAACTGGAAAGAACACTGAAGCTTTCTTT
TRBJ2-1 | TRBV6-5 | NA | NA | CASSYRQEQFF | TGTGCCAGCAGTTACCGTCAAGAGCAGTTCTTC
TRBJ2-5 | TRBV11-2 | TRBD1 | NA | CASSLGTGSRETQYF | TGTGCCAGCAGCCTAGGGACAGGGTCTAGGGAGACCCAGTACTTC
TRBJ1-2 | TRBV7-2 | NA | NA | CASSLANLEGGYTF | TGTGCCAGCAGCTTAGCGAACTTGGAGGGTGGCTACACCTTC
TRBJ2-1 | TRBV5-4 | TRBD2 | few | CASSLDASGIWDNEQFF | TGTGCCAGCAGCTTGGATGCTAGCGGGATATGGGACAATGAGCAGTTCTTC
TRBJ2-5 | TRBV7-3 | NA | NA | CASSRSGVLGTQYF | TGTGCCAGCAGCCGATCGGGAGTTTTAGGGACCCAGTACTTC
TRBJ1-2 | TRBV21-1 | NA | few | CASSKGSGGYTF | TGTGCCAGCAGCAAAGGGTCCGGTGGCTACACCTTC
TRBJ2-7 | TRBV19 | NA | once | CASMAQGRGTYEQYF | TGTGCCAGTATGGCCCAGGGCAGGGGAACCTACGAGCAGTACTTC
TRBJ2-2 | TRBV5-4 | TRBD2 | few | CASSWPGRGGTGELFF | TGTGCCAGCAGCTGGCCCGGGAGGGGAGGAACCGGGGAGCTGTTTTTT
TRBJ2-1 | TRBV2 | TRBD2 | NA | CASSEEGLADNEQFF | TGTGCCAGCAGTGAGGAGGGACTAGCGGACAATGAGCAGTTCTTC
TRBJ2-7 | TRBV4-2 | TRBD2 | few | CASSQGLAGGSYEQYF | TGTGCCAGCAGCCAAGGTCTAGCGGGAGGGTCCTACGAGCAGTACTTC
TRBJ2-6 | TRBV5-1 | NA | few | CASSLEQLGANVLTF | TGCGCCAGCAGCTTGGAACAGCTTGGGGCCAACGTCCTGACTTTC
TRBJ2-1 | TRBV2 | NA | few | CASRGGDGTYNEQFF | TGTGCCAGCAGGGGTGGGGACGGGACCTACAATGAGCAGTTCTTC
TRBJ2-2 | TRBV7-3 | TRBD2 | once | CASSLIAGVGTGELFF | TGTGCCAGCAGCTTGATCGCGGGAGTTGGGACCGGGGAGCTGTTTTTT
TRBJ2-3 | TRBV5-1 | NA | few | CASSRQERGRDTQYF | TGCGCCAGCAGCAGACAGGAACGGGGGAGAGATACGCAGTATTTT
TRBJ1-1 | TRBV25-1 | NA | NA | CASSVKLNTEAFF | TGTGCCAGCAGCGTAAAACTGAACACTGAAGCTTTCTTT
TRBJ1-4 | TRBV5-6 | TRBD1 | few | CASSLSGTELFF | TGTGCCAGCAGCTTGTCGGGGACAGAACTGTTTTTT
TRBJ2-2 | TRBV7-9 | NA | NA | CASSSVQLNTGELFF | TGTGCCAGCAGCTCAGTACAACTTAACACCGGGGAGCTGTTTTTT
TRBJ2-3 | TRBV10-3 | NA | NA | CAISGLLGGLAGAGDTQYF | TGTGCCATCAGTGGCCTACTGGGAGGCTTGGCGGGTGCCGGTGATACGCAGTATTTT
TRBJ1-4 | TRBV5-4 | NA | NA | CASSSRHEKLFF | TGTGCCAGCAGCTCAAGGCATGAAAAACTGTTTTTT
TRBJ2-5 | TRBV5-4 | TRBD1 | NA | CASQPGQQETQYF | TGTGCCAGTCAACCGGGACAGCAAGAGACCCAGTACTTC
TRBJ2-1 | TRBV5-1 | NA | few | CASSPDIENEQFF | TGCGCCAGCAGCCCAGATATTGAGAATGAGCAGTTCTTC
TRBJ1-5 | TRBV30 | NA | few | CAWTTGREGSNQPQHF | TGTGCCTGGACCACAGGTCGAGAGGGAAGCAATCAGCCCCAGCATTTT
TRBJ1-5 | TRBV29-1 | TRBD1 | once | CSVLAGQGDQPQHF | TGCAGCGTTCTGGCGGGACAGGGGGATCAGCCCCAGCATTTT
TRBJ1-5 | TRBV4-1 | TRBD1 | few | CASSQVGKLTTGVGQPQHF | TGCGCCAGCAGCCAAGTTGGAAAACTTACGACAGGGGTGGGTCAGCCCCAGCATTTT
TRBJ2-2 | TRBV4-1 | TRBD1 | few | CASSQDRDRGNLAGELFF | TGCGCCAGCAGCCAAGATCGGGACAGGGGAAATTTGGCCGGGGAGCTGTTTTTT
TRBJ2-7 | TRBV4-2 | NA | few | CASSQDRGGPSGPVSQYF | TGTGCCAGCAGCCAAGATAGGGGGGGGCCTAGCGGTCCAGTGAGTCAGTACTTC
TRBJ2-5 | TRBV7-2 | NA | NA | CASSLVWGLQETQYF | TGTGCCAGCAGCTTAGTATGGGGGCTCCAAGAGACCCAGTACTTC
TRBJ2-7 | TRBV11-3 | NA | NA | CASSLRVSYEQYF | TGTGCCAGCAGCTTAAGAGTTTCCTACGAGCAGTACTTC
TRBJ2-5 | TRBV23-1 | NA | few | CASSPGSTYKTQYF | TGCGCCAGCAGTCCTGGGTCGACATATAAGACCCAGTACTTC
TRBJ1-2 | TRBV27 | TRBD1 | few | CASSATGAYYGYTF | TGTGCCAGCAGTGCTACAGGGGCCTACTATGGCTACACCTTC
TRBJ2-1 | TRBV9 | TRBD2 | NA | CASSVLAGFQNEQFF | TGTGCCAGCAGCGTACTAGCGGGATTCCAGAATGAGCAGTTCTTC
TRBJ2-1 | TRBV27 | NA | few | CASTMRGAYNEQFF | TGTGCCAGCACGATGAGGGGGGCGTACAATGAGCAGTTCTTC
TRBJ1-6 | TRBV19 | TRBD1 | NA | CASSDRDRSSYNSPLHF | TGTGCCAGTAGTGACCGGGACAGGAGCTCCTATAATTCACCCCTCCACTTT
TRBJ2-2 | TRBV7-2 | NA | few | CASRLRSRDIFPGELFF | TGTGCCAGCAGACTAAGATCACGGGACATATTCCCCGGGGAGCTGTTTTTT
TRBJ2-7 | TRBV4-2 | TRBD1 | NA | CASSQVTGKGYEQYF | TGTGCCAGCAGCCAAGTGACAGGGAAGGGCTACGAGCAGTACTTC
TRBJ2-3 | TRBV7-3 | NA | few | CASSLNRDTDTQYF | TGTGCCAGCAGCTTAAACAGGGACACAGATACGCAGTATTTT
TRBJ2-7 | TRBV6-5 | TRBD1 | few | CASSRGTGVTYEQYF | TGTGCCAGCAGTCGCGGGACAGGGGTAACCTACGAGCAGTACTTC
TRBJ1-2 | TRBV4-1 | NA | NA | CASSPESTKTYGYTF | TGCGCCAGCAGCCCCGAATCCACAAAGACCTATGGCTACACCTTC